These 29 T cell receptor beta chains share one sample of origin, sequenced in a study of T cells in Graves' hyperthyroidism and ophthalmopathy. Amplification of TCR beta CDR3 regions used RNA as the template. First-round RT-PCR of the TCR CDR3 relied on the HTBI primer set. TCRdb re-called the multiplex PCR reads with MiXCR, one entry per CDR3 protein. Of 730,000 or so distinct CDR3 sequences listed, over 15% are singletons. Sequencing input: blood. All receptors come from a woman aged 50 to 65 with Graves' hyperthyroidism that later progressed to Graves' ophthalmopathy.

This clonotype was counted only a few times. V is TRBV3-1 and J is TRBJ1-5; D might be TRBD1 (6 bases). Germline V CDR1 and CDR2: LGHDT, YNNKEL (reference sequence). This CDR3 is built from 15 residues. With 0 bases removed from V and 4 bases from J, the gap between germline ends came to 10 bases. The CDR3 sequence is CASSQDGTFNQPQHF. The DNA for the CDR3 is TGTGCCAGCAGCCAAGATGGGACATTTAATCAGCCCCAGCATTTT.

In this sample, this clonotype turned up many times. J is TRBJ2-7 and V is TRBV20-1; tentatively, D is TRBD1 (7 bases). This CDR3 is built from 11 residues. CDR1 is DFQATT and CDR2 is SNEGSKA in the germline V gene (reference sequence). V lost 3 bases and J lost 6, with 9 bases in between. The CDR3 region has the DNA TGCAGTGCTAGCCAGGGGGGCGAGCAGTACTTC. Its protein is CSASQGGEQYF.

CDR3 protein: CSARERDRGYQPQHF. In DNA form, the CDR3 reads TGCAGTGCTAGAGAAAGGGACAGGGGGTATCAGCCCCAGCATTTT. The V call is TRBV20-1, the J call TRBJ1-5; 11 positions agree with TRBD1. Germline V gene lookup returns CDR1 DFQATT and CDR2 SNEGSKA (reference sequence). J gave up 5 bases and V 0 bases, and 3 bases lay outside the gene matches. This CDR3 spans 15 amino acids.

The rearrangement uses TRBV4-1 and TRBJ2-3, with TRBD1 as a possible D gene (6 bases). Trimming pared 8 bases from V and 0 bases from J, leaving 15 bases between. Germline CDR1 MGHRA, CDR2 YSYEKL. The CDR3 consists of 15 residues. The CDR3 spells CASRKQGTSTDTQYF. As DNA, the CDR3 is TGCGCCAGCCGGAAACAGGGCACTAGCACAGATACGCAGTATTTT.

The chain combines TRBV20-1 with TRBJ1-4, with 8 bases that match TRBD1. Losses at the gene ends were 5 bases for V and 8 bases for J; bases not matched to a gene: 10. The CDR3 extends over 14 amino acids. Germline CDR1 DFQATT, CDR2 SNEGSKA (reference sequence). The CDR3 DNA reads as TGCAGTGCTCCGGACAGGGCGTGGGTAGAAAAACTGTTTTTT. This sequence encodes CSAPDRAWVEKLFF.

This clonotype has a handful of counts. The chain joins TRBV6-1 to TRBJ2-5, with a weak D call TRBD2 (5 bases). Trimming stripped 8 bases from V and 0 bases from J, with 19 bases between. This CDR3 contains 16 residues. Germline values: CDR1 MNHNS, CDR2 SASEGT. The CDR3 sequence: CASRGSQFPYQETQYF. The CDR3, as DNA: TGTGCCAGCCGCGGGTCACAGTTCCCGTACCAAGAGACCCAGTACTTC.

The table lists this clonotype with a few counts. The chain uses TRBV7-2 and TRBJ2-3; 12 positions agree with TRBD2. CDR1 is SGHTA and CDR2 is FQGNSA in the germline V gene. V lost 5 bases to trimming and J lost 3 bases; unmatched junction nucleotides: 9. The CDR3 consists of 17 residues. CDR3 sequence: CASSRRLAGDGTDTQYF. The DNA of the CDR3 is TGTGCCAGCAGCAGACGACTAGCGGGGGATGGGACAGATACGCAGTATTTT.

A few counts support this clonotype. This chain joins TRBV6-6 and TRBJ1-1, with unresolved D. V was trimmed by 2 bases and J by 5 bases, leaving 9 bases between them. CDR1 and CDR2 (germline): MNHNY, SVGAGI (reference sequence). CDR3 length: 13 amino acids. CDR3 nucleotide sequence: TGTGCCAGCAGTTACGTTTTTGGTACTGAAGCTTTCTTT. Its protein is CASSYVFGTEAFF.

This chain joins TRBV10-3 and TRBJ1-1; D not resolved. V gave up 3 bases and J gave up 5 bases, with 10 bases separating them. The V gene's germline CDR1 is ENHRY and CDR2 SYGVKD. The CDR3 is 13 amino acids. CDR3 sequence reads: CAISEVSGTEAFF. The CDR3 region has the DNA TGTGCCATCAGTGAAGTATCGGGGACTGAAGCTTTCTTT.

In this sample, this clonotype turned up a few times. This may come from a read error, since a much larger clone is one base off. The chain joins TRBV28 to TRBJ2-5, with D maybe TRBD1 (5 bases). CDR3 length equals 17 residues. CDR1 and CDR2 from the germline V gene are MDHEN and SYDVKM. The V and J ends lost 5 bases and 2 bases respectively, with 21 bases between them. The CDR3 sequence is CASSAGVRRTNQETQYF. The CDR3 DNA is TGTGCCAGCAGTGCCGGTGTGAGACGGACAAATCAAGAGACCCAGTACTTC.

Worth noting for this clonotype: This may stem from a read error, because a much larger clone lies one nucleotide away. Here the CDR3 omits its conserved ending phenylalanine or tryptophan, so a read error is the likely source. The rearrangement uses TRBV30 and TRBJ1-2; D perhaps matches TRBD1 (6 bases). This CDR3 comprises 11 residues. Germline CDR1 reads GTSNPN; CDR2 reads SVGIG (reference sequence). Trimming removed 4 bases at V and 7 bases at J, with 10 bases between. The CDR3 region has the DNA TGTGCCTGGACGGGGGCTGGTGGCTACACCCTC. It codes for CAWTGAGGYTL.

This clonotype was counted ten times or more. This sequence joins TRBV18 and TRBJ2-7, with D hard to call. Trimming pared 2 bases from V and 2 bases from J, leaving 4 bases between. The length of the CDR3 is 12 residues. CDR1 and CDR2 (germline): KGHSH, LQKENI. CDR3 residues: CASSPGPYEQYF. In nucleotides, the CDR3 is TGTGCCAGCTCACCAGGGCCCTACGAGCAGTACTTC.

In the case of this clonotype: A read error may be the cause here, since a much bigger clone is one base away. The chain joins TRBV2 to TRBJ2-2; tentative D call: TRBD2 (5 bases). Germline V gene data show CDR1 as SNHLY and CDR2 as FYNNEI. The CDR3 length is 16 residues. CDR3 coding DNA: TGTGCCAGCACCGCGCGCGTACCATCGAACACCGGGGAGCTGTTATTT. Its protein is CASTARVPSNTGELLF.

The table lists this clonotype with many counts. The chain has TRBV20-1 and TRBJ2-1; D assignment may be TRBD1 or TRBD2 (6 bases each). The CDR3 has 12 amino acids. CDR1 is DFQATT, CDR2 SNEGSKA, per germline (reference sequence). Deletions cut 5 bases from V and 7 bases from J, with 12 bases between. CDR3 protein: CSAFLGGNEQFF. DNA for the CDR3: TGCAGTGCTTTTCTAGGGGGGAATGAGCAGTTCTTC.

The CDR3 sequence: CASSVTKNTEAFF. The CDR3 region has the DNA TGTGCCAGCAGTGTAACAAAGAACACTGAAGCTTTCTTT. The rearrangement joins TRBV27 to TRBJ1-1; D remains ambiguous. Trimming took 5 bases from V and 1 from J, leaving 8 bases between them. The CDR3 has 13 amino acids. Germline V gene sequence: CDR1 MNHEY, CDR2 SMNVEV (reference sequence).

The chain couples TRBV14 to TRBJ2-1; TRBD2 aligns across 12 bases. Germline values: CDR1 SGHDN, CDR2 FVKESK. V was pared by 4 bases and J by 7 bases, with 8 bases of the junction left unmatched. The CDR3 is made up of 16 amino acids. The CDR3 spells CASSLFGTSGLNEQFF. CDR3 nucleotide sequence: TGTGCCAGCAGCCTTTTCGGGACTAGCGGGCTTAATGAGCAGTTCTTC.

This clonotype was detected only a few times. V is TRBV5-8 and J is TRBJ2-3; D call uncertain. Germline V gives CDR1 SGHTS, CDR2 YDEGEE. CDR3 length: 13 amino acids. V lost 4 bases, J lost 2 bases, and 8 bases lay in between. CDR3 in DNA: TGTGCCAGCAGCCCCTTGGTCACAGATACGCAGTATTTT. As protein: CASSPLVTDTQYF.

This clonotype was observed a handful of times. This chain joins TRBV6-1 and TRBJ2-3; a possible D gene is TRBD1 (5 bases). The CDR3 consists of 15 residues. V gave up 4 bases and J gave up 2 bases, with 13 bases separating them. CDR1 and CDR2 from the germline V gene are MNHNS and SASEGT. The CDR3 reads CASSAWQGSTDTQYF. As DNA, the CDR3 is TGTGCCAGCAGTGCGTGGCAGGGATCCACAGATACGCAGTATTTT.

This clonotype was recorded many times. This chain joins TRBV18 and TRBJ1-2; tentatively, D is TRBD1 (5 bases). V lost 5 bases and J lost 8, with 15 bases in between. The germline V gene encodes CDR1 KGHSH and CDR2 LQKENI. The CDR3 length is 13 residues. CDR3 DNA: TGTGCCAGCTCAAGAGGGGCCGGGGAAGGCTACACCTTC. Protein: CASSRGAGEGYTF. The variable domain in full, with the rest retrieved from reference TRBV18 and TRBJ1-2, is NAGVMQNPRHLVRRRGQEARLRCSPMKGHSHVYWYRQLPEEGLKFMVYLQKENIIDESGMPKERFSAEFPKEGPSILRIQQVVRGDSAAYFCASSRGAGEGYTFGSGTRLTVV.

This clonotype was detected only a few times. V is TRBV29-1 and J is TRBJ1-2, with D maybe TRBD1 (5 bases). V lost 0 bases and J 0 bases, leaving 23 bases between the germline ends. The CDR3 runs to 19 residues. Germline CDR1 SQVTM, CDR2 ANQGSEA. CDR3 nucleotides: TGCAGCGTTGAAGATAGGCACCGGACAACGTCCCTATCTAACTATGGCTACACCTTC. Translated: CSVEDRHRTTSLSNYGYTF.

J is TRBJ2-7 and V is TRBV20-1, with 8 bases identical to TRBD2. V dropped 0 bases and J dropped 2; count of bases not matched to a gene: 6. Germline values: CDR1 DFQATT, CDR2 SNEGSKA (reference sequence). This CDR3 comprises 15 residues. This CDR3 is CSARDREGGPYEQYF. In nucleotides, the CDR3 is TGCAGTGCTAGAGATCGGGAGGGGGGCCCCTACGAGCAGTACTTC.

On this clonotype itself: A junction end diverges from the germline sequence, so it may reflect a read error. The V gene is TRBV12-3 or TRBV12-4, the J gene TRBJ1-5; TRBD1 agrees at 7 bases. This CDR3 comprises 15 residues. The CDR3 sequence is CSSRNQGGNNQPQHF. CDR3 sequence (DNA): TGTTCCAGCAGAAATCAGGGGGGGAACAATCAGCCCCAGCATTTT.

This clonotype was observed a handful of times. This chain connects TRBV19 to TRBJ2-2; 7 nucleotides agree with TRBD1. The CDR3 has 13 residues. Trimming cost V 4 bases and J 7 bases; bases outside gene matches: 3. Germline CDR1 is LNHDA and CDR2 is SQIVND (reference sequence). DNA of the CDR3: TGTGCCAGTAGTAAGACAGGGAACGGGGAGCTGTTTTTT. This sequence encodes CASSKTGNGELFF.

This sequence joins TRBV19 and TRBJ2-3; a possible D gene is TRBD2 (5 bases). Trimming took off 3 bases at V and 4 bases at J, with 8 bases between the two ends. Germline CDR1 is LNHDA and CDR2 is SQIVND (reference sequence). The CDR3 spans 13 residues. CDR3 region: CASSIGLADTQYF. The CDR3 DNA is TGTGCCAGTAGTATCGGACTGGCAGATACGCAGTATTTT.

This clonotype was seen a few times. The rearrangement joins TRBV6-6 to TRBJ1-1; D gene ambiguous. Germline CDR1 and CDR2: MNHNY and SVGAGI (reference sequence). The germline V and J ends were trimmed by 0 bases and 5 bases, with 16 bases remaining between them. The CDR3 covers 16 residues. CDR3 sequence: CASSYSIRHTATEAFF. Here the CDR3 DNA reads TGTGCCAGCAGTTACTCGATCCGGCATACGGCAACTGAAGCTTTCTTT.

This clonotype showed up many times. The chain combines TRBV7-9 with TRBJ2-4; D call uncertain. The germline CDR1 and CDR2 sequences are SEHNR and FQNEAQ (reference sequence). V lost 5 bases to trimming and J lost 0 bases, with 14 bases between them. CDR3 length: 16 amino acids. CDR3 loop: CASSPGMGSAKNIQYF. The CDR3 nucleotides read TGTGCCAGCAGCCCTGGGATGGGGTCAGCCAAAAACATTCAGTACTTC. The whole variable domain, remainder taken from reference TRBV7-9 and TRBJ2-4, is DTGVSQNPRHKITKRGQNVTFRCDPISEHNRLYWYRQTLGQGPEFLTYFQNEAQLEKSRLLSDRFSAERPKGSFSTLEIQRTEQGDSAMYLCASSPGMGSAKNIQYFGAGTRLSVL.

This clonotype was observed at least ten times. The chain recombines TRBV30 with TRBJ1-1; 10 bases fit TRBD1. The CDR3 runs to 14 residues. Germline loops: CDR1 GTSNPN, CDR2 SVGIG (reference sequence). V was pared by 3 bases and J by 6 bases, with 7 bases of the junction left unmatched. The CDR3 is CAWSPGQGESEAFF. The CDR3 DNA is TGTGCCTGGAGCCCCGGACAGGGGGAGTCTGAAGCTTTCTTT.

The table lists this clonotype with a few counts. The rearrangement joins TRBV29-1 to TRBJ2-2; D ambiguous. This CDR3 spans 11 amino acids. V was cut by 7 bases and J by 4 bases, with 7 bases left in between. Germline values: CDR1 SQVTM, CDR2 ANQGSEA. The CDR3 nucleotides are TGCAGCGGGCTTATCACCGGGGAGCTGTTTTTT. It yields the protein CSGLITGELFF.

This clonotype was seen ten or more times. The chain employs TRBV5-1 and TRBJ1-1; no clear D gene. Germline CDR1 SGHRS, CDR2 YFSETQ. Between the trimmed V and J ends, which lost 0 bases and 7 bases, there was a span of 16 bases. CDR3 length equals 15 residues. CDR3 sequence reads: CASSLAPTEASEAFF. The CDR3 nucleotides are TGCGCCAGCAGCTTGGCCCCGACCGAAGCCAGTGAAGCTTTCTTT.